Each of the 8 T cell receptor beta chains below was sequenced from the same sample in a study of control samples from healthy donors and cancer patients. This table comes from immunoSEQ multiplex PCR, and its TCRdb copy is limited to in-frame clones, with some not included. The repertoire consists of about 140,000 clones, with just over 85% occurring once and the leading ten covering under 2%. Sequencing used blood. The receptor source for this set is a man younger than 35 in good health.

The chain links TRBV19 to TRBJ1-1; TRBD1 aligns across 7 bases. Per germline, CDR1 LNHDA and CDR2 SQIVND (reference sequence). The trim removed 4 bases at V and 7 bases at J, leaving 3 bases unmatched. This CDR3 is 12 amino acids long. The CDR3 protein is CASSSGTVEAFF. The CDR3 DNA is TGTGCCAGTAGTAGCGGGACAGTTGAAGCTTTCTTT.

This rearrangement joins TRBV10-3 to TRBJ2-7; the match to TRBD1 covers 9 bases. The CDR3 is 14 residues long. V lost 1 base and J lost 5; bases outside the gene matches: 3. Germline assignment: CDR1 ENHRY and CDR2 SYGVKD. CDR3 nucleotide sequence: TGTGCCATCAGTGAGTACAGGGGGCGAGACGAGCAGTACTTC. Protein sequence: CAISEYRGRDEQYF.

V usage is TRBV9 and J usage is TRBJ2-5, with D possibly being TRBD1 (8 bases). The germline V gene has CDR1 SGDLS and CDR2 YYNGEE. The length of the CDR3 is 15 residues. V shed 4 bases and J shed 7 bases, with 20 bases lying between them. In DNA, the CDR3 is TGTGCCAGCAGCCGGGCGGACAGGGCGGGGGTGACCCAGTACTTC. Translated: CASSRADRAGVTQYF.

V is TRBV6-4 and J is TRBJ2-1; D might be TRBD1 (6 bases). CDR1 and CDR2 (germline): MRHNA, SNTAGT. The CDR3 extends over 14 amino acids. Trimming cost V 5 bases and J 7 bases, with 15 bases left between them. The CDR3 nucleotides read TGTGCCAGCAGTTCAAGGGGGATGAAAAATGAGCAGTTCTTC. Translating gives CASSSRGMKNEQFF.

The chain carries TRBV28 and TRBJ2-6, with 8 bases identical to TRBD1. This CDR3 has 16 residues. J lost 0 bases, V lost 3 bases, and 1 base had no gene match. CDR1 and CDR2 from the germline V gene are MDHEN and SYDVKM. The CDR3 reads CASSFDRGSGANVLTF. The DNA of the CDR3 is TGTGCCAGCAGTTTTGACAGGGGCTCTGGGGCCAACGTCCTGACTTTC.

The chain combines TRBV5-1 with TRBJ2-7, with TRBD2 matching 9 bases. The ends lost 4 bases at V and 5 bases at J; junction bases unmatched: 10. Germline loops: CDR1 SGHRS, CDR2 YFSETQ. This CDR3 is built from 15 residues. The CDR3 DNA sequence: TGCGCCAGCAGCCCCGTTGGAGCGGGGGGCCACGAGCAGTACTTC. It codes for CASSPVGAGGHEQYF.

Only a few counts were recorded for this clone. The chain combines TRBV9 with TRBJ2-3; 9 positions match TRBD2. CDR3 size: 16 residues. Germline V gives CDR1 SGDLS, CDR2 YYNGEE. V was pared by 0 bases and J by 3 bases, with 5 bases of the junction left unmatched. The chain's CDR3 is CASSVVASGETDTQYF. DNA for the CDR3: TGTGCCAGCAGCGTAGTGGCTAGCGGGGAGACAGATACGCAGTATTTT.

This chain joins TRBV12-3 or TRBV12-4 and TRBJ2-5; maybe TRBD2 (5 bases). The CDR3 runs to 13 residues. The V and J ends lost 3 bases and 5 bases respectively, with 10 bases between them. The CDR3 region is CASSFGVGETQYF. In DNA, the CDR3 is TGTGCCAGCAGTTTCGGGGTCGGGGAGACCCAGTACTTC.